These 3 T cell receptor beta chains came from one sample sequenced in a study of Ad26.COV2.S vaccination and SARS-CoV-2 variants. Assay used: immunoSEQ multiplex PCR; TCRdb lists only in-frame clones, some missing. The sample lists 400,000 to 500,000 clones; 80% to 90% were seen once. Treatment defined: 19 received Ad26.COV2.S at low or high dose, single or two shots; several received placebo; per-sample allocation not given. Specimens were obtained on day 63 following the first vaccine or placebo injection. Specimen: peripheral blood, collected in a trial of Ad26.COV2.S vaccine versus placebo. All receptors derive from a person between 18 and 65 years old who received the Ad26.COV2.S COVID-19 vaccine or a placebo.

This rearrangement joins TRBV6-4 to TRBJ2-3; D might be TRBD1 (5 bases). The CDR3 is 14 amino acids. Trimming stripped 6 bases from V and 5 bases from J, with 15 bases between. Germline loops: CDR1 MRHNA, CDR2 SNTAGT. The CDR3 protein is CASRMGQEGDTQYF. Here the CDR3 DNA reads TGTGCCAGCAGAATGGGGCAGGAAGGAGATACGCAGTATTTT.

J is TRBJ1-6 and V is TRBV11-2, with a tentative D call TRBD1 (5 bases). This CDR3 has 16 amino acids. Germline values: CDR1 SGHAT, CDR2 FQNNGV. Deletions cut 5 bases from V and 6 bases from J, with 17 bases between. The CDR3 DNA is TGTGCCAGCAGCCGCTTTTGGGGGGTCGGTAATTCACCCCTCCACTTT. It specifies CASSRFWGVGNSPLHF.

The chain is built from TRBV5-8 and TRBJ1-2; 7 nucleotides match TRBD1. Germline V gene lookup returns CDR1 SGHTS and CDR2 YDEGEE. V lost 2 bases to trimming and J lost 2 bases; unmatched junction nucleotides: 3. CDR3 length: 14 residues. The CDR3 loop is CASSFYRGNYGYTF. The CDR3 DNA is TGTGCCAGCAGCTTCTACAGGGGCAACTATGGCTACACCTTC.